This T cell receptor beta chain stems from a study of cytomegalovirus exposure and HLA in healthy donors. Study-level findings and limits: Upon later analysis, TCR association rates were observed to vary by HLA locus, being highest for DRB1 and lowest for HLA-C.

A multiplex PCR was run with 60 Vbeta primers and 13 Jbeta primers. Some clones are missing from TCRdb's copy, which holds only in-frame ones; the method was immunoSEQ multiplex PCR. The table includes some 110,000 clones, roughly 13% detected once. Remarks on this clone: Its antigen is not known.

Sample: PBMCs. The TCR originated in a middle-aged man in good health and CMV-seropositive.

This CDR3 reads CASSLTGQENYGYTF. CDR3 nucleotide sequence: TGTGCCAGCAGCTTAACAGGACAGGAGAACTATGGCTACACCTTC. This sequence joins TRBV7-3 and TRBJ1-2, with 7 nucleotides matching TRBD1. J was trimmed by 2 bases and V by 0 bases; bases with no gene match: 3. This CDR3 contains 15 residues. Looked up from germline, CDR1 is SGHTA and CDR2 is FQGTGA.